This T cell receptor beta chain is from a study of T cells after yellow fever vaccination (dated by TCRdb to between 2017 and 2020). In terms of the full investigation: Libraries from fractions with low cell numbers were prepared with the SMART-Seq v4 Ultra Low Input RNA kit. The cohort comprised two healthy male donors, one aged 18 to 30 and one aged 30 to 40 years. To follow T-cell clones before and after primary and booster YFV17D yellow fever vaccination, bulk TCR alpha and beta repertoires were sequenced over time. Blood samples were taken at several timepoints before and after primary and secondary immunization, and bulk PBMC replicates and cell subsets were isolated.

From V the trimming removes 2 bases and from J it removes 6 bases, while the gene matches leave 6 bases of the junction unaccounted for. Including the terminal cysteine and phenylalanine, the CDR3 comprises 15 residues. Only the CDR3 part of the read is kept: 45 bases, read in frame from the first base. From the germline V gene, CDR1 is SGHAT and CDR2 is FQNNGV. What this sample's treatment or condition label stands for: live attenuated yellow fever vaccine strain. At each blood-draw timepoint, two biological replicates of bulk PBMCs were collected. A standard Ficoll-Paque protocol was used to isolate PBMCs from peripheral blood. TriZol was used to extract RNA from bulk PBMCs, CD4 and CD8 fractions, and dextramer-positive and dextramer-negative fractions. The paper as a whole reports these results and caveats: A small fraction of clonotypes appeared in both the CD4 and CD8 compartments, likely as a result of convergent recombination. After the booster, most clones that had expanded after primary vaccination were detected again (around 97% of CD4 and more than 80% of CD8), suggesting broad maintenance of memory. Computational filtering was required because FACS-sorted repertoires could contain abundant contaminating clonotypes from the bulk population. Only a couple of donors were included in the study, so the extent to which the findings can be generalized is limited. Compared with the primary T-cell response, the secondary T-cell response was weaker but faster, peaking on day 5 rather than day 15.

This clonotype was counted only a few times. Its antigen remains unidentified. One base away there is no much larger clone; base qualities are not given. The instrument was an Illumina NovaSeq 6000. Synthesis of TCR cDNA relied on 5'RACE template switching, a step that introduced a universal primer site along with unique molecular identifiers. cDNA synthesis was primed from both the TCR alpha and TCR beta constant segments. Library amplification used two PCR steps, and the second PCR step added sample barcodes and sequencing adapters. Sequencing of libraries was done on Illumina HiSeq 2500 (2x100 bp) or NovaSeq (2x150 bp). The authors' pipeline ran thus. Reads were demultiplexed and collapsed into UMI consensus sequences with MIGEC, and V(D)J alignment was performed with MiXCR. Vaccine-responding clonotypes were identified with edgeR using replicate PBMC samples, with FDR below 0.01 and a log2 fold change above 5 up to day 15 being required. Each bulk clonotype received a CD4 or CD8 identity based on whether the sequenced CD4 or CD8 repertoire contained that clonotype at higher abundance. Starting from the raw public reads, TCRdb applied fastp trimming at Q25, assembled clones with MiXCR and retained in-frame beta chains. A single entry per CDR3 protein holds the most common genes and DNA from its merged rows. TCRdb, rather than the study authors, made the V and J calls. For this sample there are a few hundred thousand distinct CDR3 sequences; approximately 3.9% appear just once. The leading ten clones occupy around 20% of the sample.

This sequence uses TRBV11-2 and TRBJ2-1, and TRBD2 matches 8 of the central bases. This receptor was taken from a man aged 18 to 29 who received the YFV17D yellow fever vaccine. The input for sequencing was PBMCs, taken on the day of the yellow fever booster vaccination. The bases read TGTGCCAGCAGCTTATTACGGGGGGGCCCCAATGAGCAGTTCTTC. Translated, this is CASSLLRGGPNEQFF.